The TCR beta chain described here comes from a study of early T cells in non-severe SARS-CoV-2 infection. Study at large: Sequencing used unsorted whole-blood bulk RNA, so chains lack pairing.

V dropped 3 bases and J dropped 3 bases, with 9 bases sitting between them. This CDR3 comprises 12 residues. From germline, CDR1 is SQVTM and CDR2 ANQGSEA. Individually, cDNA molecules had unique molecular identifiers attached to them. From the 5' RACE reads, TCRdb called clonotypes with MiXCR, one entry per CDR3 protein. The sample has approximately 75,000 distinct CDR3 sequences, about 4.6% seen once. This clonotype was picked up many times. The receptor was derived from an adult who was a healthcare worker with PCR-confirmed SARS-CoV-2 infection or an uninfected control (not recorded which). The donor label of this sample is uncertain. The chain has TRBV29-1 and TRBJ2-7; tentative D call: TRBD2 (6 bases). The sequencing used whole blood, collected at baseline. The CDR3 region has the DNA TGCAGCGTTGAGGTAGCGGACTACGAGCAGTACTTC. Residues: CSVEVADYEQYF.